Included here is one T cell receptor (beta chain) sequence, with context. What it recognizes is unknown. CDR3 length: 16 residues. V shed 5 bases, J shed 9 bases, and the junction held 15 bases outside the gene matches. Germline V gene data show CDR1 as SGHTA and CDR2 as FQGTGA. Antigen-specific CD4+ T cells were expanded with viral peptide pools in the ViraFEST assay before sequencing. Culture lasted about nine days before CD4+ T cell isolation. Everyone in the study got two shots of either the BNT162b2 or mRNA-1273 vaccine. A few million PBMC per well were cultured with around 10 IU/ml IL-2 and roughly 11 ug/ml peptides. This sample is part of a study of vaccination effects on CD4 cells after COVID-19. TCRdb keeps only in-frame clones here, not all; method: immunoSEQ multiplex PCR. The table lists approximately 70,000 clones, around 81% of them singletons, with 1.2% in the top ten.

The gene calls are TRBV7-3 and TRBJ2-1; 8 nucleotides agree with TRBD2. This TCR was recovered from a human donor who received a COVID-19 vaccine. Sequenced material: CD4+ T cells from PBMCs cultured with HCoV-229E spike peptides, taken after COVID-19 vaccination. For the CDR3, the DNA is TGTGCCAGCAGCCCCCAGGGCGGGGGGACTAGGTTTGAGCAGTTCTTC. It encodes CASSPQGGGTRFEQFF. Filled out from reference TRBV7-3 and TRBJ2-1, the complete variable domain reads GAGVSQTPSNKVTEKGKYVELRCDPISGHTALYWYRQSLGQGPEFLIYFQGTGAADDSGLPNDRFFAVRPEGSVSTLKIQRTERGDSAVYLCASSPQGGGTRFEQFFGPGTRLTVL.